Below, 14 T cell receptor beta chains from the same sample are listed, as sequenced in a study of regulatory T cells in long-lasting Graves disease. Time point denoted: persistent/refractory GD, antithyroid drugs over 5 years with positive TRAb. Preparation of the TCR library used RNA extracted from PBMCs. Combining iRepertoire HTBI primers with Arm-PCR of CDR3 regions, the authors built TCR beta libraries. Via MiXCR, TCRdb re-called the multiplex PCR reads, giving one row per CDR3 protein. This sample has 300,000 to 500,000 distinct CDR3 sequences; about 20% occur once, and the top ten carry about a fifth. Sequenced material: peripheral blood mononuclear cells (PBMCs), taken when the disease was refractory, from a patient treated with antithyroid drugs. The receptors stem from a female donor with Graves disease.

This clonotype was counted many times. The chain carries TRBV12-3 or TRBV12-4 and TRBJ1-1, with D perhaps TRBD1 (5 bases). This CDR3 has 14 residues. The V end lost 5 bases, the J end lost 0 bases, and 10 bases lay between the germline ends. The CDR3 DNA follows: TGTGCCAGCAGTGGGACGGTGATGAACACTGAAGCTTTCTTT. This translates into CASSGTVMNTEAFF.

The V call is TRBV28, the J call TRBJ2-5; 13 bases fit TRBD2. The CDR3 has 16 residues. V gave up 4 bases and J gave up 5 bases; unmatched junction bases: 7. Germline V gives CDR1 MDHEN, CDR2 SYDVKM. The CDR3 DNA follows: TGTGCCAGCAGTTCAGGACTAGCGGGAGCTCGGGAGACCCAGTACTTC. It codes for CASSSGLAGARETQYF. Variable domain in full (rest from reference TRBV28 and TRBJ2-5): DVKVTQSSRYLVKRTGEKVFLECVQDMDHENMFWYRQDPGLGLRLIYFSYDVKMKEKGDIPEGYSVSREKKERFSLILESASTNQTSMYLCASSSGLAGARETQYFGPGTRLLVL.

The V gene is TRBV5-4, the J gene TRBJ1-1; a weak D match, TRBD1 (6 bases). The V and J ends lost 0 bases and 2 bases respectively, with 14 bases between them. There are 16 residues in the CDR3. Germline V gene data show CDR1 as SGHNT and CDR2 as YYREEE (reference sequence). CDR3 loop: CASSLGPGTPNTEAFF. CDR3 DNA: TGTGCCAGCAGCTTGGGGCCCGGGACACCAAACACTGAAGCTTTCTTT.

This clonotype was detected only a few times. The chain combines TRBV4-3 with TRBJ1-3, with TRBD1 matching 8 bases. CDR3 length: 16 residues. CDR1 and CDR2 (germline): LGHNA, YSLEER. The trim removed 0 bases at V and 2 bases at J, leaving 3 bases unmatched. The CDR3 here is CASSQEPTGAGNTIYF. CDR3 DNA: TGCGCCAGCAGCCAAGAGCCGACAGGGGCTGGAAACACCATATATTTT.

This clonotype was detected a few times. The chain joins TRBV7-2 to TRBJ2-2; 7 bases are a match to TRBD2. The germline gives CDR1 SGHTA, CDR2 FQGNSA. The length of the CDR3 is 17 residues. With V trimmed by 0 bases and J by 3 bases, 7 bases remained unmatched. CDR3 in amino acids: CASSLAGGSGYTGELFF. CDR3 DNA sequence: TGTGCCAGCAGCTTAGCTGGGGGTAGCGGGTACACCGGGGAGCTGTTTTTT.

This rearrangement joins TRBV7-2 to TRBJ2-3; D is ambiguous. V lost 5 bases and J 2 bases, leaving 5 bases between the germline ends. The CDR3 loop spans 12 amino acids. From germline, CDR1 is SGHTA and CDR2 FQGNSA. This chain's CDR3 is CASSRTTDTQYF. The CDR3 region has the DNA TGTGCCAGCAGCCGCACCACAGATACGCAGTATTTT.

This clonotype has a handful of counts. The genes are TRBV10-3 and TRBJ1-1, with 9 positions matching TRBD1. The CDR3 has 14 amino acids. Trimming took 7 bases from V and 2 from J; bases not matched to a gene: 5. Germline V gives CDR1 ENHRY, CDR2 SYGVKD. In DNA, the CDR3 is TGTGCCATCACCGCACAGGGGGCAAACACTGAAGCTTTCTTT. Its protein is CAITAQGANTEAFF.

There are a few counts of this clonotype. This rearrangement joins TRBV20-1 to TRBJ2-2; 13 bases match TRBD2. CDR3 length equals 16 residues. CDR1 and CDR2 (germline): DFQATT, SNEGSKA (reference sequence). J lost 6 bases, V lost 3 bases, and 7 bases had no gene match. This CDR3 reads CSARGWTSGSSGELFF. DNA of the CDR3: TGCAGTGCTAGGGGATGGACTAGCGGGAGCTCCGGGGAGCTGTTTTTT.

The chain employs TRBV7-9 and TRBJ2-7; D is unresolved. This CDR3 region has 13 residues. Germline V gene data show CDR1 as SEHNR and CDR2 as FQNEAQ (reference sequence). V dropped 5 bases and J dropped 7 bases, with 15 bases sitting between them. CDR3 DNA: TGTGCCAGCAGCACCCCCGAGCGTCGGGAGCAGTACTTC. Translating it yields CASSTPERREQYF.

V is TRBV28 and J is TRBJ2-1, with D maybe TRBD1 (6 bases). Trimming left V 3 bases short and J 8 bases short, with 14 bases between. Germline CDR1 is MDHEN and CDR2 is SYDVKM. This CDR3 contains 14 residues. CDR3 in DNA: TGTGCCAGCAGTTTGTACAGGGCCTTGGATGAGCAGTTCTTC. Translated, it gives CASSLYRALDEQFF.

This clonotype appeared many times. The chain carries TRBV12-3 or TRBV12-4 and TRBJ2-7, with a tentative D call TRBD2 (6 bases). V lost 6 bases, J lost 5 bases, and 14 bases lay in between. This CDR3 is 13 amino acids long. The CDR3 here is CASRPNWEDEQYF. CDR3 bases: TGTGCCAGCAGACCGAATTGGGAGGACGAGCAGTACTTC.

The rearrangement links TRBV9 to TRBJ2-2, with 10 bases matching TRBD2. Germline V gene data show CDR1 as SGDLS and CDR2 as YYNGEE. Losses at the gene ends were 4 bases for V and 7 bases for J; bases not matched to a gene: 10. This CDR3 has 16 residues. CDR3 amino acids: CASSPRASGRVGELFF. The CDR3 DNA reads as TGTGCCAGCAGCCCCCGAGCTAGCGGGAGAGTCGGGGAGCTGTTTTTT.

The genes are TRBV20-1 and TRBJ2-3; 8 bases are shared with TRBD2. CDR1 DFQATT and CDR2 SNEGSKA come from the germline V gene (reference sequence). CDR3 length: 16 amino acids. The V gene end was trimmed by 0 bases and the J gene end by 2 bases; junction bases not matched to a gene: 7. The CDR3 coding sequence is TGCAGTGCTAGAGAGCCACTAGCGGAACCCACAGATACGCAGTATTTT. Translated: CSAREPLAEPTDTQYF.

Only a few counts were recorded for this clonotype. The chain carries TRBV5-4 and TRBJ2-2; TRBD2 agrees at 7 bases. V lost 4 bases, J lost 0 bases, and 6 bases stayed unmatched. Germline CDR1 reads SGHNT; CDR2 reads YYREEE (reference sequence). This CDR3 comprises 16 residues. DNA of the CDR3: TGTGCCAGCAGCCTCCTGGCGGGGGCGAACACCGGGGAGCTGTTTTTT. Translation: CASSLLAGANTGELFF. The full variable domain, its missing parts supplied by reference TRBV5-4 and TRBJ2-2, is ETGVTQSPTHLIKTRGQQVTLRCSSQSGHNTVSWYQQALGQGPQFIFQYYREEENGRGNFPPRFSGLQFPNYSSELNVNALELDDSALYLCASSLLAGANTGELFFGEGSRLTVL.